This passage covers 2 T cell receptor beta chains from one sample sequenced in a study of brain T cells in children with intractable seizures. Time point specified: blood from clinic visit 5 months post-surgery; TSC patient then seizure free. Measured with immunoSEQ multiplex PCR; TCRdb has only the in-frame clones, and not every one. The sample lists around 340,000 clones; approximately 93% were seen once. The specimen comprised peripheral blood, sampled roughly 5 months after surgery. All receptors come from a boy under two years old with tuberous sclerosis and intractable seizures.

The chain is built from TRBV2 and TRBJ2-7; D uncertain. Trimming took off 10 bases at V and 3 bases at J, with 19 bases between the two ends. The CDR3 runs to 14 residues. The germline V gene has CDR1 SNHLY and CDR2 FYNNEI. This chain's CDR3 is CATQTDSVYYEQYF. CDR3 in DNA: TGTGCCACCCAGACCGATTCCGTTTACTACGAGCAGTACTTC. Full variable domain (missing parts from reference TRBV2 and TRBJ2-7): EPEVTQTPSHQVTQMGQEVILRCVPISNHLYFYWYRQILGQKVEFLVSFYNNEISEKSEIFDDQFSVERPDGSNFTLKIRSTKLEDSAMYFCATQTDSVYYEQYFGPGTRLTVT.

The chain couples TRBV5-1 to TRBJ2-7; D ambiguous. This CDR3 contains 14 residues. Germline assignment: CDR1 SGHRS and CDR2 YFSETQ. Trimming removed 0 bases from V and 3 bases from J, with 10 bases in between. CDR3 region: CASSLAAANYEQYF. The CDR3 DNA follows: TGCGCCAGCAGCTTGGCTGCAGCCAACTACGAGCAGTACTTC.